These 8 T cell receptor beta chains share one sample of origin, sequenced in a study of OX40 agonist ivuxolimab in advanced cancers. Sequenced by immunoSEQ multiplex PCR; TCRdb stores in-frame clones only, minus some. This sample yields 76,000 or so clones, of which approximately 93% are seen a single time; less than 7% belongs to the top ten. The sequencing here drew on CD4+ or CD8+ T cells sorted from blood, taken in a trial of the OX40 agonist ivuxolimab. The receptors were sampled from an adult with an advanced solid tumor such as melanoma, head and neck, liver or kidney cancer.

The V gene is TRBV27, the J gene TRBJ1-2; D may be TRBD1 (6 bases). There are 14 residues in the CDR3. CDR1 and CDR2 (germline): MNHEY, SMNVEV (reference sequence). Trimming cost V 3 bases and J 4 bases, with 12 bases left between them. The CDR3 loop reads CASSFGGPGYGYTF. The CDR3 DNA sequence: TGTGCCAGCAGTTTTGGGGGGCCGGGCTATGGCTACACCTTC.

The chain uses TRBV7-6 and TRBJ1-1, with D unclear. Trimming shortened V by 1 base and J by 5 bases, and 8 bases separated the two germline ends. Germline lookup yields CDR1 SGHVS and CDR2 FNYEAQ. This CDR3 is 13 amino acids long. The CDR3, as DNA: TGTGCCAGCAGCTTAGAGTGGGGAACTGAAGCTTTCTTT. Translating it yields CASSLEWGTEAFF.

V usage is TRBV9 and J usage is TRBJ1-1; 7 bases match TRBD1. Trimming took 3 bases from V and 5 from J; bases not matched to a gene: 1. The CDR3 totals 12 residues. Germline V gene data show CDR1 as SGDLS and CDR2 as YYNGEE. The CDR3 nucleotides are TGTGCCAGCAGCGCACAGGGGACTGAAGCTTTCTTT. As protein: CASSAQGTEAFF.

The chain is built from TRBV11-2 and TRBJ1-1; no clear D. V shed 3 bases and J shed 2 bases, with 10 bases lying between them. This CDR3 is 14 amino acids long. CDR1 and CDR2 (germline): SGHAT, FQNNGV. The CDR3 loop is CASSFGPLNTEAFF. The CDR3 DNA reads as TGTGCCAGCAGCTTCGGACCCCTAAACACTGAAGCTTTCTTT.

A word on this clone: At one of its ends the junction is not consistent with the germline gene, which may arise from a read error. Other DNA sequences within the sample encode an identical CDR3. The V gene is TRBV29-1, the J gene TRBJ2-5, with D uncertain. Germline V gene lookup returns CDR1 SQVTM and CDR2 ANQGSEA. The CDR3 is 12 residues long. The CDR3 nucleotides read TGCAGCGTTGATGGCGCGAAAGAAACCCAGTACTTC. It specifies CSVDGAKETQYF.

This chain links TRBV9 with TRBJ2-1; D possibly corresponds to TRBD2 (6 bases). Germline V gene data show CDR1 as SGDLS and CDR2 as YYNGEE. The CDR3 is 13 residues long. Trimming cost V 5 bases and J 8 bases, with 14 bases left between them. In nucleotides, the CDR3 is TGTGCCAGCAGGGGGGGTAGCACCTATGAGCAGTTCTTC. Its translation: CASRGGSTYEQFF.

CDR3: CAIGRGDEQFF. CDR3 nucleotide sequence: TGTGCCATCGGTCGAGGGGATGAGCAGTTCTTC. The rearrangement links TRBV10-3 to TRBJ2-1, with D possibly called TRBD1 or TRBD2 (5 bases each). The CDR3 is 11 residues long. Germline V gene lookup returns CDR1 ENHRY and CDR2 SYGVKD. Trimming left V 8 bases short and J 8 bases short, with 10 bases between.

The chain recombines TRBV4-1 with TRBJ1-1; D unclear. V lost 3 bases, J lost 0 bases, and 11 bases lay in between. The CDR3 loop spans 15 amino acids. The germline CDR1 and CDR2 sequences are MGHRA and YSYEKL. CDR3 coding DNA: TGCGCCAGCAGCCACGCCGGACGGGTGAACACTGAAGCTTTCTTT. This translates into CASSHAGRVNTEAFF.